Described below is a single TCR beta chain sequence and its context. Antigen: not known. This entry is derived from a study of cytomegalovirus exposure and HLA in healthy donors. Whole-study context: Early release data held 85 million or so unique TCRs from HLA-typed donors.

V was pared by 5 bases and J by 1 base, with 9 bases between. The CDR3 extends over 13 amino acids. CDR1 and CDR2 (germline): MNHEY, SMNVEV (reference sequence). Primers: 60 Vbeta forward and 13 Jbeta reverse. Some clones are missing from TCRdb's copy, which holds only in-frame ones; the method was immunoSEQ multiplex PCR. This table has around 150,000 clones, around four fifths appearing once. Study-wide results and limits: Follow-up analysis later connected one missense variant in DCLRE1C with trimming of TCR beta V- and J-genes.

Sequencing was performed on PBMCs. This sequence originates from a woman between 25 and 40 years old in good health and CMV-seronegative. This chain uses TRBV27 with TRBJ2-7; possible D gene TRBD1, 6 bases. The DNA for the CDR3 is TGTGCCAGCAGTGCCCAGGGGTCCTACGAGCAGTACTTC. Its protein is CASSAQGSYEQYF.